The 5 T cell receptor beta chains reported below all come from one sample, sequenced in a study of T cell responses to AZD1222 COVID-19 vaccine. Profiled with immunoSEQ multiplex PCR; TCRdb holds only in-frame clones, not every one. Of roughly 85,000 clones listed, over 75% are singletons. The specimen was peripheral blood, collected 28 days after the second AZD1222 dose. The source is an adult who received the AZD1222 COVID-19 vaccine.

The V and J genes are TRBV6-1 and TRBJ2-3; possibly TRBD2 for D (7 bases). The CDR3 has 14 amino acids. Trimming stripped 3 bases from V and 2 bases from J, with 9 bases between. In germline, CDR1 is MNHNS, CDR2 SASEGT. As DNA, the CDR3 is TGTGCCAGCAGTGAGCGGGGGCCCACAGATACGCAGTATTTT. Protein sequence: CASSERGPTDTQYF.

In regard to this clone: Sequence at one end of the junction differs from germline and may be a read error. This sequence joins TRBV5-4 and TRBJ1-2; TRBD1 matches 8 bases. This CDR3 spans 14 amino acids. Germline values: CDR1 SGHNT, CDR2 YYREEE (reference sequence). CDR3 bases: TGTGCCAGCAGGGACAGGGCCTTCGACTACGGCTACACCTTC. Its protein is CASRDRAFDYGYTF.

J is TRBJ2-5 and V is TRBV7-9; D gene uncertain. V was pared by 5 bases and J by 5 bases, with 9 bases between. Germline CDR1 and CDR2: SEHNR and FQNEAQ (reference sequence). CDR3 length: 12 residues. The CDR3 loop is CASSPGAETQYF. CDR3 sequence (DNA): TGTGCCAGCAGCCCAGGTGCGGAGACCCAGTACTTC.

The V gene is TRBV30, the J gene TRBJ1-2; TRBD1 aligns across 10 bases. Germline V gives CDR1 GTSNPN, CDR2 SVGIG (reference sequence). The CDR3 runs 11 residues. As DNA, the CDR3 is TGTGCTGGGGACAGGGGCTATGGCTACACCTTC. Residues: CAGDRGYGYTF.

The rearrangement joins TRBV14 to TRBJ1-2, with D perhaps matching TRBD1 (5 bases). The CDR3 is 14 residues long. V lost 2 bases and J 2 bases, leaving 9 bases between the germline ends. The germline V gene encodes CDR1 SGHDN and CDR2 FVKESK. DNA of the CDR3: TGTGCCAGCAGCCAACTGGGACGGAACTATGGCTACACCTTC. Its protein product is CASSQLGRNYGYTF. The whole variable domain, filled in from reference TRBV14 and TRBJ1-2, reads EAGVTQFPSHSVIEKGQTVTLRCDPISGHDNLYWYRRVMGKEIKFLLHFVKESKQDESGMPNNRFLAERTGGTYSTLKVQPAELEDSGVYFCASSQLGRNYGYTFGSGTRLTVV.